Sequencing of this T cell receptor beta chain was carried out in a study of blood T cell repertoires in COVID-19. The wider study: Acute-phase and convalescent COVID-19 samples originated in the United States, Italy and Spain. Sample material is recorded as cDNA or gDNA derived from T cells, B-cell-depleted T cells, or PBMCs.

Trimming took off 1 base at V and 1 base at J, with 10 bases between the two ends. In germline, CDR1 is MNHEY, CDR2 SMNVEV (reference sequence). This CDR3 has 15 residues. Participant-given clinical history determined each cohort assignment. Donors in Cohort 3 who had recovered were those with two negative PCRs, healthcare professional clearance, or resolution of their symptoms. Libraries were prepared by immunoSEQ multiplex PCR; TCRdb keeps only in-frame clonotypes and omits some of them. This table holds around 290,000 clones, 90% found once. This TCR derives from a woman aged 25 to 39 who had recovered from COVID-19. Sequencing used PBMCs or T cells enriched from blood (not recorded which). The chain joins TRBV27 to TRBJ1-1; the D is unclear. CDR3 amino acids: CASSLLTGENTEAFF. In nucleotides, the CDR3 is TGTGCCAGCAGTTTATTAACGGGAGAGAACACTGAAGCTTTCTTT.